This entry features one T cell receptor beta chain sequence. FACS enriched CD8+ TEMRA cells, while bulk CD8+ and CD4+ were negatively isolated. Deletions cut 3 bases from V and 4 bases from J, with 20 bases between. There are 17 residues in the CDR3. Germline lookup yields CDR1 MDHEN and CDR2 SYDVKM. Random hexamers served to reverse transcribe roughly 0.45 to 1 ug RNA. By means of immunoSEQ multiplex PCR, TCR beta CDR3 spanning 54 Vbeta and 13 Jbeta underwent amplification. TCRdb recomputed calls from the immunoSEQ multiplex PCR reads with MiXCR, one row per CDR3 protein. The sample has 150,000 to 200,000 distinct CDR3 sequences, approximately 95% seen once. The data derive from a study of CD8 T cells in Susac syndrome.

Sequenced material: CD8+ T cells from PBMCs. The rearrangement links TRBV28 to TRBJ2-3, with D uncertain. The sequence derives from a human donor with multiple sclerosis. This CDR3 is CASSFRTGSPVADTQYF. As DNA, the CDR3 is TGTGCCAGCAGTTTCCGAACGGGCAGCCCGGTGGCAGATACGCAGTATTTT.